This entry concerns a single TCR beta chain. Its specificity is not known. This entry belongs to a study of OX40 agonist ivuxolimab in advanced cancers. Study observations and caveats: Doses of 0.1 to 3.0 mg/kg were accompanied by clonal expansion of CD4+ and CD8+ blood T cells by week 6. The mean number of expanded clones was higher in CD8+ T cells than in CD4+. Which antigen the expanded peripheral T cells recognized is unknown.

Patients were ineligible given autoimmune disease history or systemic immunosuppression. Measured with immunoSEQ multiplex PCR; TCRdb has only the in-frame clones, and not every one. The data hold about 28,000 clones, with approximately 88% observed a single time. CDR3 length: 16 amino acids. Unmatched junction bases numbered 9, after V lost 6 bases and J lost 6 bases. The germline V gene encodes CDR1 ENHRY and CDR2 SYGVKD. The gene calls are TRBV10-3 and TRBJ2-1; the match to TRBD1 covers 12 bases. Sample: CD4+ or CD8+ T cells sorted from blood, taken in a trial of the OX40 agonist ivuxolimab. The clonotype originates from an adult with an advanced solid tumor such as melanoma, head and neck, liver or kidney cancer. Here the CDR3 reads CAISDKGQGAINEQFF. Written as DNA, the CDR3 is TGTGCCATCAGCGACAAGGGACAGGGGGCGATCAATGAGCAGTTCTTC.